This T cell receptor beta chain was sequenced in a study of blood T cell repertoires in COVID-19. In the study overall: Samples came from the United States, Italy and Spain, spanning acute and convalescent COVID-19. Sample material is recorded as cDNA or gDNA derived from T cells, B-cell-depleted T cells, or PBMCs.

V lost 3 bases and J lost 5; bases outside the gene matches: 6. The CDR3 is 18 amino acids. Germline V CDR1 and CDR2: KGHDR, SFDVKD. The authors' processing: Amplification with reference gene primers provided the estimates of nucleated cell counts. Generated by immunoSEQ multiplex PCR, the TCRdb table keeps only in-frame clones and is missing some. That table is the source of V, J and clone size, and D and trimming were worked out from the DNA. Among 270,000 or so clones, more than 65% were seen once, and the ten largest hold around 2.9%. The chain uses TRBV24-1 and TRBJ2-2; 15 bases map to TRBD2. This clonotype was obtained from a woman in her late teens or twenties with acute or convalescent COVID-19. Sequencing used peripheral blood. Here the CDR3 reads CATSDTGLAGGETGELFF. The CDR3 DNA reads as TGTGCCACCAGTGATACGGGACTAGCGGGAGGAGAAACCGGGGAGCTGTTTTTT.